Below, one T cell receptor (beta chain) is given with its context. Its antigen is still unknown. The data derive from a study of T cell responses to AZD1222 COVID-19 vaccine. In germline, CDR1 is SGHRS, CDR2 YFSETQ. V lost 4 bases to trimming and J lost 2 bases, with 15 bases between them. The CDR3 runs 16 residues. Here immunoSEQ multiplex PCR was the method, and the copy in TCRdb shows in-frame clones only, minus some. The data show around 150,000 clones, approximately 88% seen once. Study results and limitations: The number of AZD1222 recipients seropositive at baseline was only 5 to 7. There were repertoire samples only from the period after the peak T cell response. In a largely white British group with more females than males, clonal diversity was possibly underestimated.

The sequence came from an adult in good health. The J gene is TRBJ1-4, the V gene TRBV5-1; tentatively, D is TRBD1 (6 bases). Sample: peripheral blood, taken on day 0 of MenACWY control vaccination. The CDR3 spells CASSVQGSPTNEKLFF. CDR3 in DNA: TGCGCCAGCAGCGTACAGGGAAGCCCCACTAATGAAAAACTGTTTTTT.